The present T cell receptor (beta chain) was sequenced within a study of CD8 T cells in Susac syndrome. Germline V gene data show CDR1 as MGHDK and CDR2 as SYGVNS. The CDR3 contains 15 residues. Trimming cost V 4 bases and J 9 bases; bases outside gene matches: 7. Sequencing of TCR beta, carried out with a high-throughput approach, was applied to CD8+ and CD4+ T cells from the blood. Through negative isolation, CD4+ and CD8+ T cells were obtained, while TEMRA cells were enriched using FACS. With random hexamers, reverse transcription was performed on about 0.45 to 1 ug of RNA. Across 54 Vbeta and 13 Jbeta, immunoSEQ multiplex PCR amplified TCR beta CDR3. TCRdb itself ran the immunoSEQ multiplex PCR reads through MiXCR, one entry per CDR3 protein. The sample has about 200,000 distinct CDR3 sequences, 95% seen once.

The sequencing input was CD4+ T cells from PBMCs. The TCR originated in a human donor with multiple sclerosis. The rearrangement uses TRBV25-1 and TRBJ2-1, with TRBD2 matching 12 bases. The CDR3 DNA reads TGTGCCAGCAGTGGAGGCCTAGCGGGGGGGCGTGAGCAGTTCTTC. This translates into CASSGGLAGGREQFF.